This T cell receptor beta chain emerged from a study of blood T cell repertoires in COVID-19. Study context: Acute and convalescent COVID-19 samples came from the United States, Italy and Spain. Sample material is recorded as cDNA or gDNA derived from T cells, B-cell-depleted T cells, or PBMCs.

In the original workflow: Amplification of reference gene primers provided the estimated nucleated cell counts. The protocol was immunoSEQ multiplex PCR, while the TCRdb copy is restricted to in-frame clones and leaves out a portion. V, J and clone size derive from that table, while D and trimming were established from the DNA sequence. The sample includes about 490,000 clones, around 85% of them seen just once. Germline CDR1 LGHDT, CDR2 YNNKEL (reference sequence). This CDR3 has 16 residues. J was trimmed by 7 bases and V by 5 bases; bases with no gene match: 8. The sequence was collected from a human donor in a cohort sampled during active COVID-19. Sequenced input: peripheral blood. The V call is TRBV3-1 (or the pseudogene TRBV3-2), the J call TRBJ2-1; 13 bases align to TRBD2. CDR3 DNA sequence: TGTGCCAGCAGCTTCCAGACTAGCGGGAGGAGAAATGAGCAGTTCTTC. It specifies CASSFQTSGRRNEQFF.